Sequencing of this TCR beta chain was carried out in a study of blood T cell repertoires in COVID-19 (dated by TCRdb to 2018 to 2020). Regarding the research as a whole: Samples from collaborators originated in the United States, Italy and Spain and spanned both the acute and convalescent phases of COVID-19. The material from the prospective study consisted of cDNA or gDNA derived from T cells, B-cell-depleted T cells, or PBMCs. Samples were obtained from the ongoing ImmuneRACE study (first 160 participants) and from about 1,300 subjects provided by 6 global collaborators. Where HLA class I and class II types were available, the types were taken from metadata supplied by the sample provider, not from assay-based typing. The repertoires were released in a freely available public database intended as a resource for research on the immune response to SARS-CoV-2. The sample metadata nearly always contained a de-identified subject ID, COVID-19 status, age in years and sex. The dataset comprised deeply sampled blood TCRbeta repertoires from subjects exposed to, actively infected with, or recovered from COVID-19.

Each collaborating institution followed its own protocols to collect whole blood in K2EDTA tubes. Collaborator samples were shipped for TCRbeta analysis as frozen whole blood, isolated PBMCs, or DNA extracted from either sample type. The immunoSEQ Assay, a bias-controlled multiplex PCR, was used to amplify TCRbeta CDR3 regions from genomic DNA. As for how the authors treated the data: Nucleated cell counts per sample were estimated from amplification of reference gene primers within the assay. Sequence reads were collapsed and filtered to measure the absolute abundance of every unique TCRbeta CDR3 rearrangement. For each sample, productive Simpson clonality was calculated as the square root of Simpson's diversity index over productive rearrangements. Here the immuneACCESS table is served through TCRdb, limited to in-frame sequences with V and J called. Missing clones are a known gap in these copies; in checked studies unresolved V genes cover under half, and the rest lacks a known reason. The V and J calls and clone size are taken from that table; D and trimming were inferred from the DNA. The sample profile shows roughly 200,000 clones; around 82% of them were found once. The ten top clones hold 4.5% to 7% of the sample.

Per the germline V gene (reference sequence), MNHEY is the CDR1 and SMNVEV is the CDR2. The germline ends are 8 bases apart after V is trimmed by 4 bases and J by 5 bases. The CDR3 holds 12 amino acids from the cysteine to the phenylalanine. The CDR3 DNA has 36 bases and is translated from base 1. Turning to this clone: Its binding antigen is unknown. No base qualities exist here, and no much larger clone lies one base off it.

General study outcomes and caveats: Clinical and demographic metadata were provided uncurated, with the amount varying by source and participant.

Sequenced material: peripheral blood. The rearrangement joined TRBV27 to TRBJ1-1; the D segment cannot be called with confidence. This sequence originates from a woman between 65 and 79 years old with acute or convalescent COVID-19. The bases read TGTGCCAGCAGTTCCCTAGAGACTGAAGCTTTCTTT. It translates as CASSSLETEAFF.